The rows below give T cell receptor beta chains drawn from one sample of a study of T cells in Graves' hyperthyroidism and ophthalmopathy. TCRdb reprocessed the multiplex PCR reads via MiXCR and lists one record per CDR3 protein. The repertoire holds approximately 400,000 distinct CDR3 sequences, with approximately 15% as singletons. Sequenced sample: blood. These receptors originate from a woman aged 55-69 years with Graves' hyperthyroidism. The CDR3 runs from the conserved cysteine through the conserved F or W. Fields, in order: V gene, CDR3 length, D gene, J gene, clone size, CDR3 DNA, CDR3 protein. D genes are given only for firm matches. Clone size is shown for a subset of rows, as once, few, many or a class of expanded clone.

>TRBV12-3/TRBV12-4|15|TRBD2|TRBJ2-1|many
TGTGCCAGCACCCGATCCGGGACTAGCGCCAATGAGCAGTTCTTC
CASTRSGTSANEQFF
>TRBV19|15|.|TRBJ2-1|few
TGTGCCAGTAGTCTGGAGTTGGGGGGATACAATGAGCAGTTCTTC
CASSLELGGYNEQFF
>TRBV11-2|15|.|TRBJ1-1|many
TGTGCCAGCAGCTTCGCAACTTCCTCTTTCACTGAAGCTTTCTTT
CASSFATSSFTEAFF
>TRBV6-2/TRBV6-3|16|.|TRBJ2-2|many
TGTGCCAGCAGTTCCCTCCAACGGGGTGGCACCGGGGAGCTGTTTTTT
CASSSLQRGGTGELFF
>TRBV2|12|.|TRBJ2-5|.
TGTGCCAGCAGGGACCTCCGAGAGACCCAGTACTTC
CASRDLRETQYF
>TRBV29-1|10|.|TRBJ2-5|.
TGCAGCGTAGATAAAGAGACCCAGTACTTC
CSVDKETQYF
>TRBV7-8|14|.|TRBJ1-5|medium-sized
TGTGCCAGCAGCTCCACAGGGTTCAATCAGCCCCAGCATTTT
CASSSTGFNQPQHF
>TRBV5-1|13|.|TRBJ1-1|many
TGCGCCAGCAGCTATGGGGGGCACACTGAAGCTTTCTTT
CASSYGGHTEAFF
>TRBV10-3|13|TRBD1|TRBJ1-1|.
TGTGCCATCAGCCGGGACAGGGGAACTGAAGCTTTCTTT
CAISRDRGTEAFF
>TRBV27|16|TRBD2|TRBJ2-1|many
TGTGCCAGCAGTTTGGGCCGGGGACTAGCGGGCAATGAGCAGTTCTTC
CASSLGRGLAGNEQFF
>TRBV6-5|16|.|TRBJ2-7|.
TGTGCCAGCAGTTACTCGCAAACAGGGTCCAGTGACGAGCAGTACTTC
CASSYSQTGSSDEQYF
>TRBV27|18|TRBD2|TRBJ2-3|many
TGTGCCAGCAGCCACCCGCCCCTTCTAGCGGGAGTGACAGATACGCAGTATTTT
CASSHPPLLAGVTDTQYF
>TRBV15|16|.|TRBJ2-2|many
TGTGCCACCAGCAGAGGTTGGATAGGGAACACCGGGGAGCTGTTTTTT
CATSRGWIGNTGELFF
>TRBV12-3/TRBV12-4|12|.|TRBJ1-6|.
TGTGCCAGCAGTCCTCCGACAGGTACTCTCCACTTT
CASSPPTGTLHF
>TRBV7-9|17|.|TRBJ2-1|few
TGTGCCAGCAGCTTGGGGAATGGTATACAAGCCGGCCGTGAGCAGTTCTTC
CASSLGNGIQAGREQFF
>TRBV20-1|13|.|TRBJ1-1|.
TGCAGTGCCCCAAATACGGTAAACACTGAAGCTTTCTTT
CSAPNTVNTEAFF
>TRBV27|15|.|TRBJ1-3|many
TGTGCCAGCAGTTTATACGGGGTGCCCGGAAACACCATATATTTT
CASSLYGVPGNTIYF
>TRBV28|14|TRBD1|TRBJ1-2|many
TGTGCCAGCAGTTTACCTACAGGGGGATATGGCTACACCTTC
CASSLPTGGYGYTF
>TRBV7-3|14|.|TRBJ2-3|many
TGTGCCAGCAGCCCTTCAACAGGGACAGATACGCAGTATTTT
CASSPSTGTDTQYF
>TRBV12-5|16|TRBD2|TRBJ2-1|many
TGTGCTAGTGGTTCCCCCCGGGGTAGCGGGAGGAATGAGCAGTTCTTC
CASGSPRGSGRNEQFF
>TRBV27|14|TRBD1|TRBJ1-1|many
TGTGCCAGCGGCAGGGGGAACCCGAACACTGAAGCTTTCTTT
CASGRGNPNTEAFF
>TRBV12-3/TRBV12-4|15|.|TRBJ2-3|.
TGTGCCAGCAGTTTAGGGCACACATTTACGGATACGCAGTATTTT
CASSLGHTFTDTQYF
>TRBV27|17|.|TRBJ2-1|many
TGTGCCAGCAGTTTATCCCCCGTGAAGGCCCGTGGGAATGAGCAGTTCTTC
CASSLSPVKARGNEQFF
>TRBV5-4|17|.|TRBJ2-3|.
TGTGCCAGCAGCCCCCTAGGTAGGGCAAGGAGCACAGATACGCAGTATTTT
CASSPLGRARSTDTQYF
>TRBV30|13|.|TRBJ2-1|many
TGTGCCTGGAGTGTATATCCAGGAAATGAGCAGTTCTTC
CAWSVYPGNEQFF
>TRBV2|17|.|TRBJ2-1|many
TGTGCCAGCAGTGAAGTGCCAGCTGACAGCTCCTACAATGAGCAGTTCTTC
CASSEVPADSSYNEQFF
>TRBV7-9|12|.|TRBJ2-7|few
TGTGCCAGCAGCTTAAATACGAACGAGCAGTACTTC
CASSLNTNEQYF
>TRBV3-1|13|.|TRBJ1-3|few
TGTGCCAGCAGCGTACAGGGTGGAGACACCATATATTTT
CASSVQGGDTIYF
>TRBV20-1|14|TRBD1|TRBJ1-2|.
TGCAGTGCTAGACCCGGGACAGGTACCTATGGCTACACCTTC
CSARPGTGTYGYTF